This T cell receptor (beta chain) was sequenced during a study of patients and donors after allogeneic stem cell transplantation. Germline assignment: CDR1 ENHRY and CDR2 SYGVKD. CDR3 length equals 11 residues. V lost 4 bases to trimming and J lost 5 bases, with 6 bases between them. The table lists this clonotype with a few counts. TCRdb re-called the RT-PCR reads with MiXCR, one entry per CDR3 protein. Counted here are about 160,000 distinct CDR3 sequences, about 30% occurring once; the ten biggest clones make up roughly 3%. The rearrangement uses TRBV10-3 and TRBJ2-7, with D possibly matching TRBD1 (5 bases). The sample was blood, either unsorted or a sorted T cell fraction (not recorded which). This sequence was found in a human donor who was either an allogeneic HSCT recipient or a stem cell or donor lymphocyte infusion donor (not recorded which). It is not recorded whose cells these are; they may come from a transplant donor. The DNA for the CDR3 is TGTGCCATCAGTGCCAGGGACGAGCAGTACTTC. This translates into CAISARDEQYF.